This TCR beta chain was sequenced in a study of human T cells and chemical hapten exposure. Time point noted: patch test 1, 2 weeks after DPC sensitization. Treatment reported: therapeutic diphenylcyclopropenone sensitization with weekly scalp DPC. Total RNA came from unfractionated whole blood. TCRdb re-called the RACE reads through MiXCR, storing one row per CDR3 protein. The sample includes some 350,000 distinct CDR3 sequences, approximately 6.3% seen only once; the top ten take roughly 8%. V gave up 5 bases and J gave up 6 bases; unmatched junction bases: 5. Germline-derived CDR1 and CDR2 are SEHNR and FQNEAQ (reference sequence). The CDR3 runs to 14 residues.

This receptor was taken from a woman under 30 with alopecia areata. Some clones in this sample may be carry-over from other donors' samples. The rearrangement uses TRBV7-9 and TRBJ2-3; 10 bases are a match to TRBD2. Specimen: whole blood, collected in connection with sensitization to the hapten diphenylcyclopropenone (DPC). This CDR3 is CASSRSGGADTQYF. The CDR3 coding sequence is TGTGCCAGCAGCCGAAGCGGGGGGGCGGATACGCAGTATTTT.